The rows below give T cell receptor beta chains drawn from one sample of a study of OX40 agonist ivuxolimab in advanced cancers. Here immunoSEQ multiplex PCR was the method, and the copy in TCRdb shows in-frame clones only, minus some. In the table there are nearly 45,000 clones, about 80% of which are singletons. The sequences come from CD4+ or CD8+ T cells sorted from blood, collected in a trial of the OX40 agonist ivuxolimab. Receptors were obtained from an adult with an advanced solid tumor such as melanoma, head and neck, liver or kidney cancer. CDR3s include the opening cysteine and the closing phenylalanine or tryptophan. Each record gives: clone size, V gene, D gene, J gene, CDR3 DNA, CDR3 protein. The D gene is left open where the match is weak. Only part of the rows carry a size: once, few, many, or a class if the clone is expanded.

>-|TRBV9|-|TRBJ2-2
TGTGCCAGCAGCGCACAGTTGGGAGAGAACACCGGGGAGCTGTTTTTT
CASSAQLGENTGELFF
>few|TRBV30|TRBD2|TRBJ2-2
TGTGCCACCGACCTAGCGGGGGGGGCAAACACCGGGGAGCTGTTTTTT
CATDLAGGANTGELFF
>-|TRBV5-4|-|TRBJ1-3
TGTGCCAGCAGCTTGGCGGGGGGAAACACCATATATTTT
CASSLAGGNTIYF
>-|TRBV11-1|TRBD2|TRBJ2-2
TGTGCCAGCAGCTTAGCCCTGCGACTAGCGGGGACCGGGGAGCTGTTTTTT
CASSLALRLAGTGELFF
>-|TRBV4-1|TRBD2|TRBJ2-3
TGCGCCAGCAGCCAAACTAGCGCGTCTAGCACAGATACGCAGTATTTT
CASSQTSASSTDTQYF
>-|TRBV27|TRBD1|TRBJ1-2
TGTGCCAGCAGTTCGACAGGGGATGGCTACACCTTC
CASSSTGDGYTF
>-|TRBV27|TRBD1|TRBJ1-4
TGTGCCAGCAGCCGGACAGGGATGAATGAAAAACTGTTTTTT
CASSRTGMNEKLFF
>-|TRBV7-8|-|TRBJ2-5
TGTGCCAGCAGCCCACAAAGGGCGACCCAGTACTTC
CASSPQRATQYF
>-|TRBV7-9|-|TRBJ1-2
TGTGCCAGCAGCTTAACTACAGGGAAAGACTATGGCTACACCTTC
CASSLTTGKDYGYTF
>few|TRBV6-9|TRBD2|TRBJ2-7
TGTGCCAGCAGTCTAACTTCCGGGACTAGCGGCTACGAGCAGTACTTC
CASSLTSGTSGYEQYF
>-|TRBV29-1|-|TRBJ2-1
TGCAGCGTTGCCAGCCAACTAGAGCAGTTCTTC
CSVASQLEQFF
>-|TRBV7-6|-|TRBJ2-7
TGTGCCAGCAGCTTAGCAGATGGGGTCCTCTACGAGCAGTACTTC
CASSLADGVLYEQYF
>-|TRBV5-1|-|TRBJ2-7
TGCGCCAGCAGCTTGGCCGGTGGGGAACCCTCCTACGAGCAGTACTTC
CASSLAGGEPSYEQYF
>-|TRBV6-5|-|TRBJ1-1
TGTGCCAGCAACGAAGGGACGGATGAAGCTTTCTTT
CASNEGTDEAFF
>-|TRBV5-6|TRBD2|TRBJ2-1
TGTGCCAGCAGCTATAATGGACTAGCAAGCCCGATATTAAATGAGCAGTTCTTC
CASSYNGLASPILNEQFF
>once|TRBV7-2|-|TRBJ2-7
TGTGCCAGCAGCGGCGAGGGGAACTCGTACGAGCAGTACTTC
CASSGEGNSYEQYF
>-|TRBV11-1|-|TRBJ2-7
TGTGCCAGCAGCTTAAGTGGCGAGCAGTACTTC
CASSLSGEQYF
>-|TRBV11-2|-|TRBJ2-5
TGTGCCAGCACCGAGGTGGGGGCCCAAGAGACCCAGTACTTC
CASTEVGAQETQYF
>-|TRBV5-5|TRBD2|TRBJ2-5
TGTGCCAGCAGCTTGCACTCGCGGGGGGCCCAAGAGACCCAGTACTTC
CASSLHSRGAQETQYF
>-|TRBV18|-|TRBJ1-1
TGTGCCAGCTCAAGAGATTTCAGAGAGAACACTGAAGCTTTCTTT
CASSRDFRENTEAFF
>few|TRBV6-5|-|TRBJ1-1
TGTGCCAGCCGAAGGGAAACCGGGGTTCCTGAAGCTTTCTTT
CASRRETGVPEAFF
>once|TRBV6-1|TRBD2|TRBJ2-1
TGTGCCAGCGAGCGGGAGTTGCGCAATGAGCAGTTCTTC
CASERELRNEQFF
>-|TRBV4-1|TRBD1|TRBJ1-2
TGCGCCAGCAGCCCGATAATTAGGGGAAACAGGGGGCGCGATAATAGGGGATATGGCTACACCTTC
CASSPIIRGNRGRDNRGYGYTF
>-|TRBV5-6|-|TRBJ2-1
TGTGCCAGCACCGACGGGTGGCAGCTAACCTACAATGAGCAGTTCTTC
CASTDGWQLTYNEQFF
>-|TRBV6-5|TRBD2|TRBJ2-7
TGTGCCAGCAGCCGTCAGTGGCGGGGGGCCTACGAGCAGTACTTC
CASSRQWRGAYEQYF
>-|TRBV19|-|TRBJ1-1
TGTGCCAGTAGTGCGGACGGGAACACTGAAGCTTTCTTT
CASSADGNTEAFF
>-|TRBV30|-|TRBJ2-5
TGTGCCTGGGCTGGGAGAGCACGAGAGACCCAGTACTTC
CAWAGRARETQYF
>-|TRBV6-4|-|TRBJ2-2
TGTGCCAGCAGTATTGACAGGGAGGCCGGGGAGCTGTTTTTT
CASSIDREAGELFF
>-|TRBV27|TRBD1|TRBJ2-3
TGTGCCAGCAGCGACAGGGTAGGGTATACGCAGTATTTT
CASSDRVGYTQYF
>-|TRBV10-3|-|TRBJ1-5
TGTGCCATCGGGGAGGGGGACAATCAGCCCCAGCATTTT
CAIGEGDNQPQHF
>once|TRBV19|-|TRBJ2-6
TGTGCCAGTAGTATCCCTACAGGGCGCGGGGCCAACGTCCTGACTTTC
CASSIPTGRGANVLTF
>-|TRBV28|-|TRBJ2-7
TGTGCCAGCAGTTTGGACTTCTCCTACGAGCAGTACTTC
CASSLDFSYEQYF
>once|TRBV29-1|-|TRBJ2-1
TGCAGCGTTGAACCTCAGGCAGTAACCTACAATGAGCAGTTCTTC
CSVEPQAVTYNEQFF
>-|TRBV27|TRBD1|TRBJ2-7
TGTGCCAGCAGTGCCGCCGACGACAGGGTTGAGCAGTACTTC
CASSAADDRVEQYF
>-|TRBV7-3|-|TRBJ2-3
TGTGCCAGCAGCTACCCCCCCGGGGCGGCGGATACGCAGTATTTT
CASSYPPGAADTQYF
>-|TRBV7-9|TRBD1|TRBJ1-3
TGTGCCAGCAGCCTCCCAGGGGGGGGAGGTGGAAACACCATATATTTT
CASSLPGGGGGNTIYF
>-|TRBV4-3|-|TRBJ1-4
TGCGCCAGCAGCTTTGGGGCAGGGGTAGTTGAAAAACTGTTTTTT
CASSFGAGVVEKLFF
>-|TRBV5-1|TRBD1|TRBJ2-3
TGCGCCAGCAGCTGGGACAGTAGGGCGCAGTATTTT
CASSWDSRAQYF
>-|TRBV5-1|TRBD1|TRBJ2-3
TGCGCCAGCAGCTCCTTAGGGACAGAGGGAGATACGCAGTATTTT
CASSSLGTEGDTQYF
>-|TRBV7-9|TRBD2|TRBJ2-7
TGTGCCAGCAGCTTAGTAGCGGGTTACGAGCAGTACTTC
CASSLVAGYEQYF
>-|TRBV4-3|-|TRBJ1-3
TGCGCCAGCAGCCAAAACCCCAATGGGCTATCCGGATTCGGAAACACCATATATTTT
CASSQNPNGLSGFGNTIYF
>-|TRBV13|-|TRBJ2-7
TGTGCCAGCAGCTTAAAGGGGGAGGCGGCCTACGAGCAGTACTTC
CASSLKGEAAYEQYF
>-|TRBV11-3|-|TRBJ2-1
TGTGCCAGCAGCCCGCCGGGTAGGGATGAGCAGTTCTTC
CASSPPGRDEQFF
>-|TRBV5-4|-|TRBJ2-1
TGTGCCAGCAGCTTGAGTCGTTCGGGGGAGCAGTTCTTC
CASSLSRSGEQFF
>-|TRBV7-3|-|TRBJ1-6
TGTGCCAGCAGCTCAGGGGCCGGGAGCTCCTATAATTCACCCCTCCACTTT
CASSSGAGSSYNSPLHF
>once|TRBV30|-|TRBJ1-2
TGTGCCTGGCTAGCTATGAGGGTTGGCGGCTACACCTTC
CAWLAMRVGGYTF
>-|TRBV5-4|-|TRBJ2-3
TGTGCCAGCAGCTCGCCCGAGCTTACACAGTATTTT
CASSSPELTQYF
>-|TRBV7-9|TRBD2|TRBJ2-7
TGTGCCAGCAGCTTACGGAATAGCGGGAGATCCACCTACGAGCAGTACTTC
CASSLRNSGRSTYEQYF
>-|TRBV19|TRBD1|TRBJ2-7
TGTGCCAGTAGTTCCCAGGGGGAGCGGAGTGGCTACGAGCAGTACTTC
CASSSQGERSGYEQYF
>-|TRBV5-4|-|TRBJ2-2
TGTGCCCTAAGTGGGGAATCGAACACCGGGGAGCTGTTTTTT
CALSGESNTGELFF
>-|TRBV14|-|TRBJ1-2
TGTGCCAGCAGCCAAAGGGCGGGGGTAGAAGGCTACACCTTC
CASSQRAGVEGYTF
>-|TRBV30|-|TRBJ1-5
TGTGCCTGGAGTCCGGGGGGGGCGGACAATCAGCCCCAGCATTTT
CAWSPGGADNQPQHF